This TCR beta chain was sequenced during a study of shared clonotypes between healthy human individuals. Whole-study results and caveats: It was the few donors that limited the genetic and exposure-history diversity represented. Naive subsets tended to show greater estimated richness than memory subsets. In the sorted subsets, rarefaction showed sequencing was incomplete despite large depth.

Generated by immunoSEQ multiplex PCR, the TCRdb table keeps only in-frame clones and is missing some. The repertoire consists of about 1 million clones, with around 74% occurring once and the leading ten covering roughly 1.4%. CDR1 is SNHLY, CDR2 FYNNEI, per germline. The CDR3 is 13 amino acids. Trimming left V 6 bases short and J 6 bases short, with 14 bases between. Donors comprised healthy HIV-negative adults lacking recent acute infections or vaccinations. With respect to this clone: Its antigen remains unidentified.

The sequence came from a man younger than 35 in good health. The sequenced sample consisted of memory CD4+ T cells sorted from blood. Indicated subset: CD45RA-negative fraction. The V and J genes are TRBV2 and TRBJ1-2; TRBD1 might be the D (5 bases). CDR3 region: CASSLKGANGYTF. CDR3 in DNA: TGTGCCAGCAGCCTCAAAGGGGCAAATGGCTACACCTTC.